A selection of T cell receptor beta chains follows, all from one sample in a study of CD8 T cells in Susac syndrome. TCRdb analysed the immunoSEQ multiplex PCR reads with MiXCR anew, one entry per CDR3 protein. Among some 75,000 distinct CDR3 sequences listed, around 93% were seen once. The sample was CD8+ T cells from PBMCs. The receptors here all came from a human donor with Susac syndrome. CDR3s include the opening cysteine and the closing phenylalanine or tryptophan. Fields, in order: CDR3 length, clone size, D gene, V gene, J gene, CDR3 DNA, CDR3 protein. D genes are given only for firm matches. Size is omitted from some rows. Given values are once, few, many or a class for expanded clones.

17	.	.	TRBV4-3	TRBJ2-2	TGCGCCAGCAGCCCCGGCGCGGTCAGGGCGAACACCGGGGAGCTGTTTTTT	CASSPGAVRANTGELFF
15	.	.	TRBV11-2	TRBJ2-3	TGTGCCAGCAGCCGCCGGGGAGGGGGCGAAGATACGCAGTATTTT	CASSRRGGGEDTQYF
16	.	TRBD2	TRBV15	TRBJ2-1	TGTGCCACCAGCAGAGATGAACTAGCGGGGATCAATGAGCAGTTCTTC	CATSRDELAGINEQFF
15	.	TRBD1	TRBV5-1	TRBJ2-1	TGCGCCAGCAGCTGGGGTGACAGGGGGATGGATGAGCAGTTCTTC	CASSWGDRGMDEQFF
16	.	TRBD1	TRBV5-1	TRBJ1-1	TGCGCCAGCAGCCAATCTCCGGGACAGGGGAACACTGAAGCTTTCTTT	CASSQSPGQGNTEAFF
15	.	.	TRBV19	TRBJ1-5	TGTGCCAGTAGTATAGTTCGCCGGGTCAATCAGCCCCAGCATTTT	CASSIVRRVNQPQHF
15	.	TRBD2	TRBV5-4	TRBJ2-1	TGTGCCAGCAGCTTGAGGCTAGCGGGAGTCGGTGAGCAGTTCTTC	CASSLRLAGVGEQFF
13	.	TRBD2	TRBV30	TRBJ2-2	TGTGCCTGGAACGGGGGGGATGGCGGGGAGCTGTTTTTT	CAWNGGDGGELFF
16	.	TRBD2	TRBV6-5	TRBJ2-1	TGTGCCAGCAGTTACTCGATGGGGGAGGGGCGCAATGAGCAGTTCTTC	CASSYSMGEGRNEQFF
15	.	TRBD2	TRBV12-3/TRBV12-4	TRBJ2-1	TGTGCCAGCAGTTTGCTAGCGGGAGAGGAGAATGAGCAGTTCTTC	CASSLLAGEENEQFF
14	.	TRBD2	TRBV4-3	TRBJ2-7	TGCGCCAGCAGCCCGACTAGCGGGAGAAGCGAGCAGTACTTC	CASSPTSGRSEQYF
14	once	.	TRBV7-3	TRBJ2-2	TGTGCCAGCAGCTTACGATCAAACACCGGGGAGCTGTTTTTT	CASSLRSNTGELFF
19	once	TRBD1	TRBV9	TRBJ2-6	TGTGCCAGCAGCGTAGGCCCAGGGGGCAGGAGCTCTGGGGCCAACGTCCTGACTTTC	CASSVGPGGRSSGANVLTF
16	once	.	TRBV28	TRBJ2-7	TGTGCCAGCAGTCGACGACAGGTCTACACCTTTTACGAGCAGTACTTC	CASSRRQVYTFYEQYF
18	.	.	TRBV4-3	TRBJ1-4	TGCGCCAGCAGCCGTGGATGGACTGTCTCTGCAACTAATGAAAAACTGTTTTTT	CASSRGWTVSATNEKLFF
13	.	.	TRBV7-2	TRBJ2-1	TGTGCCAGCAGCGTAAACAGGGCCCATGAGCAGTTCTTC	CASSVNRAHEQFF
14	.	TRBD1	TRBV29-1	TRBJ2-1	TGCAGCGTTGATGGGACAGGGACTTACAATGAGCAGTTCTTC	CSVDGTGTYNEQFF
12	.	.	TRBV14	TRBJ2-5	TGTGCCAGCAGCCAAAGGCCAGAGACCCAGTACTTC	CASSQRPETQYF
15	.	.	TRBV10-3	TRBJ1-3	TGTGCCATCAGTGAGGGGTATTACTCTGGAAACACCATATATTTT	CAISEGYYSGNTIYF
14	.	.	TRBV6-2/TRBV6-3	TRBJ1-5	TGTGCCAGCAGTACGGGACGGATCAATCAGCCCCAGCATTTT	CASSTGRINQPQHF
15	few	TRBD2	TRBV4-3	TRBJ2-2	TGCGCCAGCAGCCATTCTAGCGGGGGGGCGAGAGAGCTGTTTTTT	CASSHSSGGARELFF
14	.	.	TRBV20-1	TRBJ1-2	TGCAGTGCTATTCGGGGGGGCCAAGACTATGGCTACACCTTC	CSAIRGGQDYGYTF
13	.	.	TRBV6-1	TRBJ1-1	TGTGCCAGCAGTGGAAGGGGGACCGCTGAAGCTTTCTTT	CASSGRGTAEAFF
15	.	.	TRBV6-1	TRBJ1-2	TGTGCCAGCAGTCTAACGGACAGCCCAGTTAATGGCTACACCTTC	CASSLTDSPVNGYTF
16	.	TRBD2	TRBV2	TRBJ2-1	TGTGCCAGCAGTGGATTTGCGGGAGGGAGGGGCAATGAGCAGTTCTTC	CASSGFAGGRGNEQFF
16	.	.	TRBV4-2	TRBJ2-3	TGTGCCAGCAGCCTGGCCCTTGCGTCTAGCACAGATACGCAGTATTTT	CASSLALASSTDTQYF
12	.	.	TRBV29-1	TRBJ1-2	TGCAGCGTTGGGGGGCAGGGCTATGGCTACACCTTC	CSVGGQGYGYTF
17	.	TRBD1	TRBV6-5	TRBJ1-2	TGTGCCAGCAGTAACTTGCCAACCCAGGGGGCCCAGGGTGGCTACACCTTC	CASSNLPTQGAQGGYTF
16	.	TRBD2	TRBV5-4	TRBJ2-7	TGTGCCAGCAGCCCCGGTGGGAGCGGGGGAGCCTACGAGCAGTACTTC	CASSPGGSGGAYEQYF
13	.	.	TRBV6-5	TRBJ1-2	TGTGCCAGCAGTTCAGGGAGGAGGGATGGCTACACCTTC	CASSSGRRDGYTF
16	.	TRBD2	TRBV28	TRBJ2-3	TGTGCCAGCAGTTTATGGACGGGAGGGCCGGCAGATACGCAGTATTTT	CASSLWTGGPADTQYF
14	.	.	TRBV12-5	TRBJ1-1	TGTGCTAGTGGTTTGGCGACAGGGAACACTGAAGCTTTCTTT	CASGLATGNTEAFF
13	.	.	TRBV29-1	TRBJ2-5	TGCAGCGTTGAATGGGACACAAAAGAGACCCAGTACTTC	CSVEWDTKETQYF
12	once	TRBD1	TRBV7-9	TRBJ2-1	TGTGCCACGGGACAGGCCTACAATGAGCAGTTCTTC	CATGQAYNEQFF
16	.	.	TRBV12-3/TRBV12-4	TRBJ1-2	TGTGCCAGTATGATGGGCACAGGGCAAGCTAACTATGGCTACACCTTC	CASMMGTGQANYGYTF
15	.	.	TRBV12-3/TRBV12-4	TRBJ2-2	TGTGCCAGCAGTTTCATAGCTACATCCACCGGGGAGCTGTTTTTT	CASSFIATSTGELFF
14	.	.	TRBV3-1	TRBJ1-1	TGTGCCAGCAGCCCTTTGGGGGATGGCACTGAAGCTTTCTTT	CASSPLGDGTEAFF
16	.	.	TRBV12-5	TRBJ2-3	TGTGCTAGTGGTTTGGGAATTTATTCTAGCACAGATACGCAGTATTTT	CASGLGIYSSTDTQYF
16	.	.	TRBV27	TRBJ1-1	TGTGCCAGCAGTTTACTTCTAGACAGAGGGAACACTGAAGCTTTCTTT	CASSLLLDRGNTEAFF
18	once	TRBD2	TRBV20-1	TRBJ2-1	TGCAGTGCTAGCCCGACTAGCGGGGGGTTAAGCTCCTACAATGAGCAGTTCTTC	CSASPTSGGLSSYNEQFF
12	.	.	TRBV7-9	TRBJ2-7	TGTGCCAGCAGCCAGAGACGAGACGAGCAGTACTTC	CASSQRRDEQYF
16	.	TRBD2	TRBV20-1	TRBJ2-7	TGCAGTGCTAGAGGTACTAGCGGGAGGGCCCTTTACGAGCAGTACTTC	CSARGTSGRALYEQYF
15	once	TRBD2	TRBV18	TRBJ2-1	TGTGCCAGCTCATCCACTAGCGGGAGTGGGAATGAGCAGTTCTTC	CASSSTSGSGNEQFF
14	.	TRBD1	TRBV27	TRBJ1-6	TGTGCCAGCGGTACCAGACAGGGCGATTCACCCCTCCACTTT	CASGTRQGDSPLHF
15	.	.	TRBV30	TRBJ2-2	TGTGCCTGGAGTTGGGGGGCTGTTAACACCGGGGAGCTGTTTTTT	CAWSWGAVNTGELFF
15	.	.	TRBV12-3/TRBV12-4	TRBJ1-2	TGTGCCAGCAGTAGTACAGGGTTGTATGGGTATGGCTACACCTTC	CASSSTGLYGYGYTF
12	.	.	TRBV7-9	TRBJ1-1	TGTGCCAGCAGCTTTTTACCCACTGAAGCTTTCTTT	CASSFLPTEAFF
16	.	TRBD2	TRBV4-3	TRBJ2-1	TGCGCCAGCAGCCAAGACGTACTAGCGGGAGCCAATGAGCAGTTCTTC	CASSQDVLAGANEQFF
17	.	.	TRBV24-1	TRBJ2-2	TGTGCCACCAGTGATACACCCGGGACCGCGAACACCGGGGAGCTGTTTTTT	CATSDTPGTANTGELFF
14	.	TRBD1	TRBV5-4	TRBJ1-2	TGTGCCAGCAGCTTGGTAGGGGGCGCGGAGGGCTACACCTTC	CASSLVGGAEGYTF
13	.	.	TRBV4-3	TRBJ1-5	TGCGCCAGCAGCGCAGATAGCAATCAGCCCCAGCATTTT	CASSADSNQPQHF
17	.	.	TRBV12-3/TRBV12-4	TRBJ2-3	TGTGCCAGCAGCCCCGGGACCTGGTTCGAAGGCACAGATACGCAGTATTTT	CASSPGTWFEGTDTQYF
14	.	.	TRBV20-1	TRBJ2-1	TGCAGTGCTAGAGAGGGACGTTGGAACAATGAGCAGTTCTTC	CSAREGRWNNEQFF
16	.	TRBD2	TRBV27	TRBJ2-1	TGTGCCAGCAGTTTATATCTAGCGGGAGGTTTCAATGAGCAGTTCTTC	CASSLYLAGGFNEQFF
16	.	TRBD2	TRBV6-4	TRBJ2-1	TGTGCCAGCAGTGACTCTTTAGCGGGAGGGCCTGATGAGCAGTTCTTC	CASSDSLAGGPDEQFF
16	.	.	TRBV13	TRBJ1-1	TGTGCCAGCAGCCGAATCGCTGATCAGGGGAACACTGAAGCTTTCTTT	CASSRIADQGNTEAFF